This T cell receptor beta chain originates from a study of blood T cell repertoires in COVID-19. Measured with immunoSEQ multiplex PCR; TCRdb has only the in-frame clones, and not every one. This table has fewer than 350,000 clones, 80% to 90% appearing once. One Seattle source followed patients from active infection through their disease course. From germline, CDR1 is DFQATT and CDR2 SNEGSKA (reference sequence). This CDR3 has 10 amino acids. Trimming pared 6 bases from V and 2 bases from J, leaving 4 bases between. Input material: peripheral blood. This TCR was sampled from a woman in her 70s with COVID-19, enrolled during active disease. This chain uses TRBV20-1 with TRBJ2-5; D is uncertain. The CDR3 reads CSALQETQYF. The CDR3 DNA follows: TGCAGTGCCCTACAAGAGACCCAGTACTTC.